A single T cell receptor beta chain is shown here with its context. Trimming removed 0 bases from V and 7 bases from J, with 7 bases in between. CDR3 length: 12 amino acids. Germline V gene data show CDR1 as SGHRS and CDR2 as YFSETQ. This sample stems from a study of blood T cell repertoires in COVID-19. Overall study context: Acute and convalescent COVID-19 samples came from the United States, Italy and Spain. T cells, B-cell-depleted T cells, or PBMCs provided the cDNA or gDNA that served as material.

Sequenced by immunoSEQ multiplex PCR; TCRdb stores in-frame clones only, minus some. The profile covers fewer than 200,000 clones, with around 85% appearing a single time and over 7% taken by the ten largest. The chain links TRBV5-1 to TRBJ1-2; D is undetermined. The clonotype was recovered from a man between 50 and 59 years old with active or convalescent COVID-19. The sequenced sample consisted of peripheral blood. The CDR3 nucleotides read TGCGCCAGCAGCTTGGACGGGGTTGGCTACACCTTC. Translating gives CASSLDGVGYTF.